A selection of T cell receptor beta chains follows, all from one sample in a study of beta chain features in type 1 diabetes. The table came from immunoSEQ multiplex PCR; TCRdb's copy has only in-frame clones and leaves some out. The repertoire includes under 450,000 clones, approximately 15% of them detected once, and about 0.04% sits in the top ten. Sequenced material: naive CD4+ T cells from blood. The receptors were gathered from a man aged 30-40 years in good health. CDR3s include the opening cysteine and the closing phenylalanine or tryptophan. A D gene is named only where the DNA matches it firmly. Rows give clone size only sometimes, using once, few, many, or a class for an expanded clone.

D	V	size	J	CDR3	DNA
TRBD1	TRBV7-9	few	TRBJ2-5	CASSLWTGFQETQYF	TGTGCCAGCAGCTTATGGACAGGGTTCCAAGAGACCCAGTACTTC
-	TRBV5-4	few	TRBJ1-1	CASSLVINTEAFF	TGTGCCAGCAGCTTGGTGATAAACACTGAAGCTTTCTTT
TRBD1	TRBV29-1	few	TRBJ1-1	CSLGQGQGTEAFF	TGCAGCCTTGGACAGGGGCAGGGCACTGAAGCTTTCTTT
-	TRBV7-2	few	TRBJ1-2	CASSPAYGYTF	TGTGCCAGCAGCCCAGCGTATGGCTACACCTTC
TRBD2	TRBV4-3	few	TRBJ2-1	CASSRELAGTNEQFF	TGCGCCAGCTCCCGGGAACTAGCGGGAACCAATGAGCAGTTCTTC
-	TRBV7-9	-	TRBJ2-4	CASSSGVGKNIQYF	TGTGCCAGCAGCTCAGGGGTAGGGAAAAACATTCAGTACTTC
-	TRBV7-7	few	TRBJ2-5	CASSFGRGQETQYF	TGTGCTAGCAGCTTCGGGCGGGGCCAAGAGACCCAGTACTTC
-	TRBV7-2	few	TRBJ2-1	CASSLDRNYEQFF	TGTGCCAGCAGCTTAGACCGGAACTATGAGCAGTTCTTC
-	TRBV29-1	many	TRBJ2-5	CSVRPILGETQYF	TGCAGCGTTCGGCCCATTCTGGGCGAGACCCAGTACTTC
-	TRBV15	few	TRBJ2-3	CATSRDLTDTQYF	TGTGCCACCAGCAGAGATCTTACTGATACGCAGTATTTT
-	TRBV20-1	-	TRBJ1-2	CSAIFNYGYTF	TGCAGTGCTATATTTAACTATGGCTACACCTTC
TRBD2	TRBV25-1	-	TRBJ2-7	CASRARGETYEQYF	TGTGCCAGCAGGGCCCGGGGGGAGACCTACGAGCAGTACTTC
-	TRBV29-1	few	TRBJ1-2	CSVGGRTRDYGYTF	TGCAGCGTGGGGGGCAGGACAAGGGACTATGGCTACACCTTC
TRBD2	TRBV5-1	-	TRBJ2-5	CASSLRGSQYF	TGCGCCAGCAGCCTTCGCGGGAGCCAGTACTTC
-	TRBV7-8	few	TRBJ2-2	CASSFGPGTNTGELFF	TGTGCCAGCAGCTTTGGTCCAGGGACGAACACCGGGGAGCTGTTTTTT
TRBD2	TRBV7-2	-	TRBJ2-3	CASSLRGAGTDTQYF	TGTGCCAGCAGTTTGCGGGGGGCCGGCACAGATACGCAGTATTTT
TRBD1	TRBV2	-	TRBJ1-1	CATLEDRGNTEAFF	TGTGCCACCCTAGAGGACAGGGGGAACACTGAAGCTTTCTTT
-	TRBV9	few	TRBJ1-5	CASSVGAGSSNQPQHF	TGTGCCAGCAGCGTAGGGGCAGGGAGTAGCAATCAGCCCCAGCATTTT
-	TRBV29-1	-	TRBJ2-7	CSVSQGYYEQYF	TGCAGCGTCTCCCAGGGATACTACGAGCAGTACTTC
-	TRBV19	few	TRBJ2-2	CASTQGTNTGELFF	TGTGCCAGTACGCAGGGTACGAACACCGGGGAGCTGTTTTTT
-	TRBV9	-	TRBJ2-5	CASNPRGVQETQYF	TGTGCCAGCAACCCGAGGGGGGTCCAAGAGACCCAGTACTTC
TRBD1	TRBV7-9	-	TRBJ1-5	CASSLETGGGGNQPQHF	TGTGCCAGCAGCTTAGAGACAGGGGGCGGCGGCAATCAGCCCCAGCATTTT
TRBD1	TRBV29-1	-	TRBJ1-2	CSVLGQDGYTF	TGCAGCGTTCTAGGACAGGATGGCTACACCTTC
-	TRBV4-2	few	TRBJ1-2	CASSQGLDYGYTF	TGTGCCAGCAGCCAAGGACTGGACTATGGCTACACCTTC
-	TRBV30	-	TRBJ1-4	CAWKGATNEKLFF	TGTGCCTGGAAGGGGGCAACTAATGAAAAACTGTTTTTT
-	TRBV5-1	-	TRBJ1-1	CASSLALSGRTEAFF	TGCGCCAGCAGCTTGGCCTTATCGGGGCGAACTGAAGCTTTCTTT
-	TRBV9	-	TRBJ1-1	CASSVRGLNTEAFF	TGTGCCAGCAGCGTCAGGGGTCTGAACACTGAAGCTTTCTTT
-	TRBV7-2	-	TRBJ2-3	CASSPTWVVDTQYF	TGTGCCAGCAGCCCTACTTGGGTGGTGGATACGCAGTATTTT